This T cell receptor beta chain was captured in a study of T cells in Graves' hyperthyroidism and ophthalmopathy. Study-level results: Peripheral blood also featured most of the thyroid clonotypes expanded above 0.001. Ophthalmopathy cases were set apart from stable hyperthyroidism by a 13 V-J model.

This clonotype was counted a few times. Its specificity is unknown. The CDR3 has 14 amino acids. Trimming removed 4 bases at V and 0 bases at J, with 7 bases between. Germline CDR1 is LNHDA and CDR2 is SQIVND (reference sequence). Amplified TCR beta CDR3 regions came from RNA transcripts. HTBI primers were used for first-round RT-PCR of the TCR CDR3. MiXCR, applied by TCRdb to the multiplex PCR reads, yields one record per CDR3 protein. This table has 550,000 to 800,000 distinct CDR3 sequences, around 15% appearing once. Sequenced input: blood. The J gene is TRBJ2-1, the V gene TRBV19; D call uncertain. This TCR derives from a man between 50 and 59 years old with Graves' hyperthyroidism. This CDR3 is CASSTTISYNEQFF. CDR3 in DNA: TGTGCCAGTAGTACGACAATCTCCTACAATGAGCAGTTCTTC.